This TCR beta chain originates from a study of T-cell reconstitution after alpha-beta-depleted transplantation in children (dated by TCRdb to between 2015 and 2016). Regarding the study in general: Using TCR repertoire profiling, the study quantitatively followed how T-cell immune reconstitution unfolded in children after TCRalphabeta/CD19-depleted allogeneic hematopoietic cell transplantation.

On this clonotype itself: The specificity of this receptor is unknown. Base qualities are not recorded, but no much larger clone differs from it by a single base.

The CDR3 runs 12 residues from the cysteine to the phenylalanine. The retained sequence is limited to the CDR3, 36 bases, with the frame set at the first base. Reading the germline V gene gives CDR1 WSHSY and CDR2 SAAADI. V is pruned by 8 bases and J by 6 bases, leaving 2 bases of the junction without a gene match. Receptor libraries were prepared by PCR. These reads were obtained on an Illumina HiSeq 2500. TCR libraries were prepared with molecular barcoding, using unique molecular identifiers to normalize TCRbeta repertoire quantification. Clones were called with MiXCR by TCRdb after fastp trimmed the public reads at Q25, and only in-frame beta chains were retained. Identical CDR3 proteins give one entry, which carries the most common genes and DNA. The sample has approximately 400,000 distinct CDR3 sequences on record, around 9.9% of them singletons. 4.5% to 6% of the sample is held by the ten biggest clonotypes.

Sequenced material: PBMCs from the stem cell graft donor, taken from the stem cell graft. The receptor's source is a human donor who donated a stem cell graft to a child with acute myeloid leukemia. The sequence is built from TRBV10-2 and TRBJ2-1; TRBD1 matches 9 bases in the middle. DNA sequence: TGCGCCAGCCGGGACAGGGTCAATGAGCAGTTCTTC. Its protein is CASRDRVNEQFF.